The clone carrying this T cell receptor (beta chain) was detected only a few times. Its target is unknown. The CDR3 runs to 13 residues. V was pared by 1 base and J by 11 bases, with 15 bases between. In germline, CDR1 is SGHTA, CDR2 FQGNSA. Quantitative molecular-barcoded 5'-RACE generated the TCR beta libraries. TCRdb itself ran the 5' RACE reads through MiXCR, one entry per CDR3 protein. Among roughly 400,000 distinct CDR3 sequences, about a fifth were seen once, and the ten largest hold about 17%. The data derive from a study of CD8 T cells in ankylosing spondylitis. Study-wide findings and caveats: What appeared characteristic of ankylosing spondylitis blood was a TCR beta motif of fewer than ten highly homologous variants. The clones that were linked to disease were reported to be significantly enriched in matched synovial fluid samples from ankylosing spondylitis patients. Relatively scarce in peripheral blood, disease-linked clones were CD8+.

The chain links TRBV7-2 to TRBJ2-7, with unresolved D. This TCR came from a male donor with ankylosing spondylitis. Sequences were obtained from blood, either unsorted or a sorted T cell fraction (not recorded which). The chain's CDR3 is CASSLVAAPIEYF. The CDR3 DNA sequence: TGTGCCAGCAGCTTAGTGGCAGCCCCCATTGAGTACTTC.